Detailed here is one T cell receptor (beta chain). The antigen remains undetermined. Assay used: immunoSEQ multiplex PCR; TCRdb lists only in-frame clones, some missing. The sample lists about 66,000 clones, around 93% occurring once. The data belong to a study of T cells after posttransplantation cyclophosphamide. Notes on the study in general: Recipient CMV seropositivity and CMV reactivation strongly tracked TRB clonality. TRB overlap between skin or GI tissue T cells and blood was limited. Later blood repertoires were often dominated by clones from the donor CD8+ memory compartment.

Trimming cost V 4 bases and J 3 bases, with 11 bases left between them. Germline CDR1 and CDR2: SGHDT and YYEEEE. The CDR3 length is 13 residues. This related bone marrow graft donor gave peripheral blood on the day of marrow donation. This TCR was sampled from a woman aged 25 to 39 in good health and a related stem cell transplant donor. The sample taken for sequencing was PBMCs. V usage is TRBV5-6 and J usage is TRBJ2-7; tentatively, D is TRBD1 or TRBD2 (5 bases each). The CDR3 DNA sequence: TGTGCCAGCAGCCCGGAGAGGGGCTACGAGCAGTACTTC. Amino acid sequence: CASSPERGYEQYF.